Shown below are 18 T cell receptor beta chains from a single sample sequenced in a study of T cells after yellow fever vaccination. From the 5' RACE reads, TCRdb called clonotypes with MiXCR, one entry per CDR3 protein. The sample shows about 550,000 distinct CDR3 sequences, about 19% of them seen only once. The sequences come from PBMCs, collected 15 days after the yellow fever booster vaccination. The receptor source for this set is a man aged 30 to 39 who received the YFV17D yellow fever vaccine.

This clonotype was observed a handful of times. This sequence joins TRBV12-3 or TRBV12-4 and TRBJ1-2, with 10 bases aligning to TRBD1. The CDR3 spans 16 residues. V dropped 6 bases and J dropped 4; count of bases not matched to a gene: 11. CDR3 in DNA: TGTGCCAGCAGCCCTACACGGGACAGGGGTGCCTATGGCTACACCTTC. Protein: CASSPTRDRGAYGYTF.

This clonotype was detected a few times. V usage is TRBV7-2 and J usage is TRBJ2-1, with TRBD2 matching over 10 bases. This CDR3 has 14 amino acids. Germline assignment: CDR1 SGHTA and CDR2 FQGNSA. V lost 8 bases, J lost 9 bases, and 10 bases stayed unmatched. The CDR3, as DNA: TGTGCCAGCCTTCGGACTAGCGGCTTGGGTGAGCAGTTCTTC. Amino acids: CASLRTSGLGEQFF.

For the CDR3, the DNA is TGTGCCAGCAGAAGCATGGTTTATGAGGGGCGCACCGGGGAGCTGTTTTTT. As protein: CASRSMVYEGRTGELFF. This rearrangement joins TRBV6-2 or TRBV6-3 to TRBJ2-2; D may match TRBD1 or TRBD2 (5 bases each). The V end was cut by 6 bases, the J end by 4 bases, with 21 bases between. CDR1 and CDR2 from the germline V gene are MNHEY and SVGEGT. This CDR3 comprises 17 residues.

This chain joins TRBV29-1 and TRBJ2-7, with TRBD2 identical over 9 bases. The CDR3 is made up of 15 amino acids. Germline trimming cut 1 base from V and 2 bases from J; bases unmatched to any gene: 6. Germline V gives CDR1 SQVTM, CDR2 ANQGSEA. CDR3 in DNA: TGCAGCGTTGAAGGTCCAGCGGGAGGCACCTACGAGCAGTACTTC. It is translated as CSVEGPAGGTYEQYF.

The V and J genes are TRBV7-2 and TRBJ2-2; D may be TRBD1 (6 bases). Germline V gives CDR1 SGHTA, CDR2 FQGNSA. CDR3 size: 15 residues. Trimming took off 1 base at V and 7 bases at J, with 13 bases between the two ends. The CDR3 loop reads CASSLGGPGLGELFF. The CDR3, as DNA: TGTGCCAGCAGCTTAGGGGGGCCCGGGCTCGGGGAGCTGTTTTTT.

This clonotype came up a few times. CDR3 in DNA: TGTGCCAGCAGCCCGGGTTGGGGGGGAGGAGAGACCCAGTACTTC. It is translated as CASSPGWGGGETQYF. The gene calls are TRBV5-5 and TRBJ2-5, with 7 bases matching TRBD2. CDR3 length: 15 amino acids. V lost 4 bases to trimming and J lost 4 bases; unmatched junction nucleotides: 10. CDR1 SGHKS and CDR2 YYEKEE come from the germline V gene (reference sequence).

The chain uses TRBV12-3 or TRBV12-4 and TRBJ2-1; tentatively, D is TRBD2 (5 bases). This CDR3 is 13 amino acids long. Trimming took 10 bases from V and 4 from J, leaving 14 bases between them. The CDR3 is CATRRTEYNEQFF. CDR3 nucleotides: TGTGCCACCCGCCGGACTGAGTACAATGAGCAGTTCTTC.

The sample holds a few counts of this clonotype. The chain is built from TRBV20-1 and TRBJ1-5; TRBD1 might be the D (6 bases). Germline CDR1 and CDR2: DFQATT and SNEGSKA (reference sequence). The CDR3 extends over 14 amino acids. Trimming left V 2 bases short and J 2 bases short, with 10 bases between. The CDR3 DNA reads TGCAGTGCTAGAACACAGGGAGGCAATCAGCCCCAGCATTTT. Translated, it gives CSARTQGGNQPQHF.

This clonotype was recorded a few times. The rearrangement joins TRBV18 to TRBJ2-1; 10 bases agree with TRBD2. The V and J ends lost 0 bases and 9 bases, in that order; junction bases with no gene match: 11. This CDR3 has 17 amino acids. Per the germline V gene, CDR1 is KGHSH and CDR2 is LQKENI. The CDR3 nucleotides are TGTGCCAGCTCACCACCGCCCGGGCTAGCGGGAGCTGGTGAGCAGTTCTTC. This sequence encodes CASSPPPGLAGAGEQFF.

This sequence joins TRBV9 and TRBJ2-2; D is perhaps TRBD1 (5 bases). CDR3 size: 15 residues. Germline V gene lookup returns CDR1 SGDLS and CDR2 YYNGEE. Trimming cost V 4 bases and J 8 bases, with 18 bases left between them. The CDR3 DNA follows: TGTGCCAGCAGCTCCGGGCTTCAGGGTTTAGGGGAGCTGTTTTTT. Translated, it gives CASSSGLQGLGELFF.

In its sample, this clonotype was seen many times. The V call is TRBV29-1, the J call TRBJ2-5; 7 bases agree with TRBD2. CDR3 length: 16 residues. Trimming cost V 3 bases and J 6 bases; bases outside gene matches: 16. Germline assignment: CDR1 SQVTM and CDR2 ANQGSEA. This CDR3 is CSVEYLWAGDAKTQYF. The CDR3 DNA is TGCAGCGTTGAGTATTTGTGGGCGGGAGACGCGAAGACCCAGTACTTC.

This clonotype turned up a few times. This chain uses TRBV12-3 or TRBV12-4 with TRBJ2-5; D ambiguous. Trimming pared 5 bases from V and 4 bases from J, leaving 17 bases between. The CDR3 length is 15 residues. The CDR3 sequence: CASSPSWVQRETQYF. In nucleotides, the CDR3 is TGTGCCAGCAGTCCGTCCTGGGTCCAGAGAGAGACCCAGTACTTC.

This clonotype was counted a few times. The J gene is TRBJ2-1, the V gene TRBV20-1, with 10 bases fitting TRBD2. V lost 3 bases, J lost 9 bases, and 5 bases stayed unmatched. The germline gives CDR1 DFQATT, CDR2 SNEGSKA (reference sequence). The CDR3 covers 13 residues. The DNA of the CDR3 is TGCAGTGCTAGCCTAGCGGGAGTGGCTGAGCAGTTCTTC. As protein: CSASLAGVAEQFF.

The CDR3 spells CASSPSGTSGYNEQFF. The CDR3 bases are TGCGCCAGCAGCCCCTCGGGGACTAGCGGCTACAATGAGCAGTTCTTC. The chain uses TRBV5-1 and TRBJ2-1, with 11 bases lining up with TRBD2. This CDR3 region has 16 residues. Trimming removed 4 bases from V and 3 bases from J; junction bases left unmatched: 6. Germline V gene data show CDR1 as SGHRS and CDR2 as YFSETQ.

The table lists this clonotype with a few counts. The V call is TRBV9, the J call TRBJ2-2; D is uncertain. V was trimmed by 0 bases and J by 2 bases, leaving 11 bases between them. The CDR3 is 16 residues long. Looked up from germline, CDR1 is SGDLS and CDR2 is YYNGEE. The CDR3 bases are TGTGCCAGCAGCGTAGGAGGCTACCCCAACACCGGGGAGCTGTTTTTT. The encoded protein is CASSVGGYPNTGELFF.

This clonotype was seen a handful of times. This chain uses TRBV20-1 with TRBJ2-7; no definite D call. The CDR3 loop spans 10 amino acids. V shed 3 bases and J shed 5 bases, with 5 bases lying between them. The germline V gene has CDR1 DFQATT and CDR2 SNEGSKA (reference sequence). The CDR3 reads CSASANEQYF. Here the CDR3 DNA reads TGCAGTGCTAGCGCGAACGAGCAGTACTTC.

V usage is TRBV28 and J usage is TRBJ2-7; TRBD1 is a possible D gene (7 bases). Trimming pared 7 bases from V and 0 bases from J, leaving 16 bases between. This CDR3 contains 15 residues. Per germline, CDR1 MDHEN and CDR2 SYDVKM. CDR3 amino acids: CASTPAGTASYEQYF. The CDR3 DNA reads TGTGCCAGCACCCCTGCGGGGACAGCCTCCTACGAGCAGTACTTC.

This clonotype was recorded a few times. The chain has TRBV5-1 and TRBJ2-1; 11 bases are shared with TRBD2. This CDR3 comprises 15 residues. The junction had 5 bases not matched to a gene; V was cut back by 0 bases and J by 9 bases. CDR1 and CDR2 (germline): SGHRS, YFSETQ. The CDR3 protein is CASSLGLAGRFEQFF. The CDR3 nucleotides read TGCGCCAGCAGCTTGGGACTAGCGGGACGGTTTGAGCAGTTCTTC.